The 15 T cell receptor beta chains below all came from one sample that was sequenced in a study of T cells in Graves' hyperthyroidism and ophthalmopathy. There were TCR beta CDR3 regions amplified from RNA transcripts. The study used the HTBI primer set for a first-round RT-PCR of the TCR CDR3. TCRdb re-analysed the multiplex PCR reads in MiXCR, keeping a single row per CDR3 protein. The sample yields 600,000 or so distinct CDR3 sequences, more than 13% seen once. The sequencing input was blood. Source of these receptors: a woman between 18 and 29 years old with Graves' ophthalmopathy.

Notes on this clonotype: A read error may produce the germline difference seen at one junction end. The gene calls are TRBV5-1 and TRBJ1-1; D is uncertain. CDR3 length: 12 residues. Germline assignment: CDR1 SGHRS and CDR2 YFSETQ. Written as DNA, the CDR3 is TGTGCCAGCAGCTGGGTCGCGGGTGAAGCTTTCTTT. Translating gives CASSWVAGEAFF.

The table lists this clonotype with many counts. The chain has TRBV16 and TRBJ1-2; the D gene is possibly TRBD1 (6 bases). From germline, CDR1 is KGHSY and CDR2 FQNENV. This CDR3 comprises 15 residues. The V end lost 1 base, the J end lost 3 bases, and 12 bases lay between the germline ends. CDR3 bases: TGTGCCAGCAGCCAATTTGGAGGGGGAGACTATGGCTACACCTTC. Translated, it gives CASSQFGGGDYGYTF.

This clonotype showed up many times. The chain is built from TRBV3-1 and TRBJ2-7; D call uncertain. The CDR3 covers 11 residues. Germline CDR1 reads LGHDT; CDR2 reads YNNKEL (reference sequence). V was pared by 6 bases and J by 3 bases, with 6 bases between. As DNA, the CDR3 is TGTGCCAGCAGAGCTGACTACGAGCAGTACTTC. It specifies CASRADYEQYF.

The rearrangement joins TRBV3-2 to TRBJ1-1; the D call in the table, TRBD1, was not verified against the DNA. TRBV3-2 is tagged as a pseudogene. The CDR3 consists of 14 residues. CDR3 nucleotide sequence: TGTGCCAGCAGCCGGCCGGGACAGGGGGCTGAAGCTTTCTTT. Translated: CASSRPGQGAEAFF.

On this clonotype: A much larger clonotype is one base distant, so this may be a read error. V gene TRBV7-2 combines with J gene TRBJ2-2; D is unclear. This CDR3 has 13 residues. V was clipped by 5 bases and J by 7 bases, with 11 bases between them. CDR1 is SGHTA and CDR2 is FQGNSA in the germline V gene. In DNA form, the CDR3 reads TGTGCCAGCAGCCTCACCGGCCTCGGGGAGCTGTTTTTT. Residues: CASSLTGLGELFF.

The chain joins TRBV19 to TRBJ1-2, with D uncertain. The CDR3 spans 15 residues. The germline V gene encodes CDR1 LNHDA and CDR2 SQIVND (reference sequence). Trimming stripped 4 bases from V and 0 bases from J, with 12 bases between. Here the CDR3 reads CASSTNPHPNYGYTF. CDR3 nucleotides: TGTGCCAGTAGTACCAACCCTCATCCTAACTATGGCTACACCTTC. Full variable domain (missing parts from reference TRBV19 and TRBJ1-2): DGGITQSPKYLFRKEGQNVTLSCEQNLNHDAMYWYRQDPGQGLRLIYYSQIVNDFQKGDIAEGYSVSREKKESFPLTVTSAQKNPTAFYLCASSTNPHPNYGYTFGSGTRLTVV.

The rearrangement links TRBV29-1 to TRBJ2-1, with D unclear. V lost 5 bases and J 8 bases, leaving 13 bases between the germline ends. Germline values: CDR1 SQVTM, CDR2 ANQGSEA. This CDR3 has 12 amino acids. CDR3 bases: TGCAGCGTTATAGTAGCTGCCCATGAGCAGTTCTTC. Translation gives CSVIVAAHEQFF.

This clonotype was observed at least ten times. The V gene is TRBV20-1, the J gene TRBJ2-5, with D uncertain. The CDR3 is 13 residues long. With 1 base removed from V and 2 bases from J, the gap between germline ends came to 8 bases. CDR1 and CDR2 (germline): DFQATT, SNEGSKA (reference sequence). CDR3: CSARVYSQETQYF. The CDR3 DNA reads TGCAGTGCTAGAGTTTACAGTCAAGAGACCCAGTACTTC.

This clonotype showed up just a few times. V is TRBV7-3 and J is TRBJ1-2; maybe TRBD1 (5 bases). Per the germline V gene, CDR1 is SGHTA and CDR2 is FQGTGA. V dropped 4 bases and J dropped 6 bases, with 12 bases sitting between them. There are 13 residues in the CDR3. The CDR3 region has the DNA TGTGCCAGCAGCTCCTCGACAGACCATGGCTACACCTTC. Its translation: CASSSSTDHGYTF.

J is TRBJ2-7 and V is TRBV4-2, with 15 nucleotides matching TRBD2. Germline CDR1 LGHNA, CDR2 YNFKEQ. V dropped 1 base and J dropped 6; count of bases not matched to a gene: 4. The CDR3 totals 16 residues. In DNA form, the CDR3 reads TGTGCCAGCAGCCAAGGGACTAGCGGGAGGGAAACCGAGCAGTACTTC. Residues: CASSQGTSGRETEQYF.

This clonotype was seen at least ten times. The chain recombines TRBV20-1 with TRBJ2-1, with TRBD2 matching over 13 bases. The CDR3 has 16 residues. V lost 1 base to trimming and J lost 4 bases; unmatched junction nucleotides: 4. The germline V gene has CDR1 DFQATT and CDR2 SNEGSKA (reference sequence). The CDR3 DNA follows: TGCAGTGCTAGAGCGATGACTAGCGGGGGGTACAATGAGCAGTTCTTC. The encoded protein is CSARAMTSGGYNEQFF.

This clonotype has a handful of counts. A much bigger clone sits one base away, suggesting this may be a read error. V gene TRBV28 combines with J gene TRBJ2-3, with 14 bases matching TRBD2. V was pared by 0 bases and J by 2 bases, with 7 bases of the junction left unmatched. CDR1 MDHEN and CDR2 SYDVKM come from the germline V gene. The CDR3 totals 19 residues. The CDR3 nucleotides read TGTGCCAGCAGTTTATGGACTAGCGGGAGGGCCCAAACCACAGATACGCAGTATTTT. Its protein product is CASSLWTSGRAQTTDTQYF.

In its sample, this clonotype was seen many times. This chain connects TRBV20-1 to TRBJ2-1, with 7 bases fitting TRBD2. Germline assignment: CDR1 DFQATT and CDR2 SNEGSKA (reference sequence). This CDR3 region has 16 residues. The J segment lost 3 bases and the V segment lost 6 bases, leaving 14 bases of the junction unmatched. This CDR3 reads CSARDYPSRDYNEQFF. The CDR3 nucleotides are TGCAGTGCCAGGGACTACCCATCTCGGGACTACAATGAGCAGTTCTTC.

The chain combines TRBV28 with TRBJ2-4, with 12 bases aligning to TRBD2. The CDR3 runs to 18 residues. The V gene end was trimmed by 6 bases and the J gene end by 2 bases; junction bases not matched to a gene: 11. Germline V gene sequence: CDR1 MDHEN, CDR2 SYDVKM. The CDR3 nucleotides are TGTGCCAGCAGCCTGCCCACGGGACTAGCGGGTACCAAAAACATTCAGTACTTC. As protein: CASSLPTGLAGTKNIQYF.

J is TRBJ1-6 and V is TRBV28; D might be TRBD1 (5 bases). The CDR3 extends over 14 amino acids. The V gene lost 3 bases and the J gene lost 11 bases, with 14 bases spanning the gap. The germline V gene encodes CDR1 MDHEN and CDR2 SYDVKM. The CDR3 region is CASSLLSGGTPLHF. The CDR3 coding sequence is TGTGCCAGCAGTTTGCTTTCCGGGGGTACACCCCTCCACTTT.